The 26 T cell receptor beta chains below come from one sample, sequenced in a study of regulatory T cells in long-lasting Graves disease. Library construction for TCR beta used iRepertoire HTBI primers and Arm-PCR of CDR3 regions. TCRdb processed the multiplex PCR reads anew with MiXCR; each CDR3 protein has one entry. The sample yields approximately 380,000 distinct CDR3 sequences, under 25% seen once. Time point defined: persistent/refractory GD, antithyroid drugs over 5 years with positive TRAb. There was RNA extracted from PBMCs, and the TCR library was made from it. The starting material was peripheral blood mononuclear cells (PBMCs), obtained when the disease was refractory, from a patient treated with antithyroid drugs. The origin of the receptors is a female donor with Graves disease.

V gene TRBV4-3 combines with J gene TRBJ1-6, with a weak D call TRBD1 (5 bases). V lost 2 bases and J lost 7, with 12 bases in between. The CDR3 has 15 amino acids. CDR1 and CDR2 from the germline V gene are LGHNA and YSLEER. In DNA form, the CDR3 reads TGCGCCAGCAGCCAATCTTGGGGGATGAATTCACCCCTCCACTTT. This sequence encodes CASSQSWGMNSPLHF.

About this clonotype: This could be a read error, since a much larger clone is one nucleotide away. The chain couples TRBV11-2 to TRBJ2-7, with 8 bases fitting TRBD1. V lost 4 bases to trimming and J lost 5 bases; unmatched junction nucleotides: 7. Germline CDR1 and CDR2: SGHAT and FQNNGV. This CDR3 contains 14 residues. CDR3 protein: CASSSGTGGHEQYF. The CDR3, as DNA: TGTGCCAGCAGCTCAGGAACAGGGGGTCACGAGCAGTACTTC.

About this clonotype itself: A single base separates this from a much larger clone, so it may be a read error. CDR3 residues: CASSLTGQLGTEALF. The DNA for the CDR3 is TGTGCCAGCAGCTTAACGGGACAGTTGGGCACTGAAGCTCTCTTT. The J gene is TRBJ1-1, the V gene TRBV7-2; 7 bases fit TRBD1. Germline loops: CDR1 SGHTA, CDR2 FQGNSA. This CDR3 contains 15 residues.

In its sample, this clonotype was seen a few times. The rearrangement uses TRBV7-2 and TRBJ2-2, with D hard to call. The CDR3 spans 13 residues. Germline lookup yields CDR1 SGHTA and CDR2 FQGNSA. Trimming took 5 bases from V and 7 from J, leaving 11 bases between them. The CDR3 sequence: CASSADPVGELFF. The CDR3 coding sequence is TGTGCCAGCAGCGCCGACCCAGTCGGGGAGCTGTTTTTT.

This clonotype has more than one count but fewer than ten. The CDR3 DNA follows: TGTGCCAGCACTCACGGTCAGCATTTT. It translates to CASTHGQHF. The rearrangement links TRBV6-1 to TRBJ1-5, with D unclear. The CDR3 sequence is 9 residues long. Germline V CDR1 and CDR2: MNHNS, SASEGT. V was clipped by 7 bases and J by 13 bases, with 8 bases between them.

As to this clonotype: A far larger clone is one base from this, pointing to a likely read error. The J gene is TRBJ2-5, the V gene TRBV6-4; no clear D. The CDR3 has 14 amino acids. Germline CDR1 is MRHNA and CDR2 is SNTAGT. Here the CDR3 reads CASSYSTPAETQYF. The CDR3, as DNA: TGTGCCAGCAGTTACTCGACTCCAGCGGAGACCCAGTACTTC.

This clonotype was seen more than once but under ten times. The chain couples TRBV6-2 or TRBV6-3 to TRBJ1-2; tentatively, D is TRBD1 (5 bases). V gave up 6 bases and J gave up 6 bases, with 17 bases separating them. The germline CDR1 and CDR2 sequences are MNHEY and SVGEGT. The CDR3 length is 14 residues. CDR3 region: CASSYQNLGDGYTF. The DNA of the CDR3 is TGTGCCAGCAGCTACCAAAACCTGGGGGATGGCTACACCTTC.

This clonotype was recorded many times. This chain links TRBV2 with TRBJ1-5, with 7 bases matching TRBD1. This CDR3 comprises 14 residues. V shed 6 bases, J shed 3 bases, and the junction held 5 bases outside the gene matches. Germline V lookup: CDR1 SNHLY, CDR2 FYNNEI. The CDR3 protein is CASRVGTVNQPQHF. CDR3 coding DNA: TGTGCCAGCAGGGTAGGGACAGTCAATCAGCCCCAGCATTTT.

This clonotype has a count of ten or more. CDR3 amino acids: CASCSGAFKETQYF. Written as DNA, the CDR3 is TGTGCCAGCTGTTCAGGGGCTTTTAAAGAGACCCAGTACTTC. The rearrangement links TRBV28 to TRBJ2-5, with D tentatively TRBD1 (6 bases). The germline V gene has CDR1 MDHEN and CDR2 SYDVKM. The CDR3 runs to 14 residues. Trimming removed 8 bases from V and 3 bases from J, with 16 bases in between.

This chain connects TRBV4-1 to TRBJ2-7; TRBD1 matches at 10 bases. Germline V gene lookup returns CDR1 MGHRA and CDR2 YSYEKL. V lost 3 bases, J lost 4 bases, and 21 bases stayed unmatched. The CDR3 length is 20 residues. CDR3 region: CASSQESIRTTGGVGYEQYF. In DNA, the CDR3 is TGCGCCAGCAGCCAGGAATCAATACGAACGACAGGGGGCGTCGGGTACGAGCAGTACTTC.

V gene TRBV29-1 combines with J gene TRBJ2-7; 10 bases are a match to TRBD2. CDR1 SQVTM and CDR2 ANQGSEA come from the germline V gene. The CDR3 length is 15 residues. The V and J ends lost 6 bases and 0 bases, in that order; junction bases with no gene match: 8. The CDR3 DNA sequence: TGCAGCGTGGTTCCGGGACTAGCGACCTCCTACGAGCAGTACTTC. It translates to CSVVPGLATSYEQYF.

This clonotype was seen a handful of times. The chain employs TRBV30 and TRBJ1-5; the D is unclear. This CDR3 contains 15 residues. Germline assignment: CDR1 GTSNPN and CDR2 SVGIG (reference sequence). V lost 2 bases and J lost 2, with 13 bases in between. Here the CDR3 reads CAWSTGFRGNQPQHF. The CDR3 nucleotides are TGTGCCTGGAGTACGGGCTTCCGTGGCAATCAGCCCCAGCATTTT.

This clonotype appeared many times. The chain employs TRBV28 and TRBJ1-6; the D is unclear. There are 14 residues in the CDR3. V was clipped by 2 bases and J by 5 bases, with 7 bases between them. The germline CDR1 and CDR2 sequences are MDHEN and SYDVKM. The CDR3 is CASSLKDHNSPLHF. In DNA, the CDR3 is TGTGCCAGCAGTTTAAAGGATCATAATTCACCCCTCCACTTT.

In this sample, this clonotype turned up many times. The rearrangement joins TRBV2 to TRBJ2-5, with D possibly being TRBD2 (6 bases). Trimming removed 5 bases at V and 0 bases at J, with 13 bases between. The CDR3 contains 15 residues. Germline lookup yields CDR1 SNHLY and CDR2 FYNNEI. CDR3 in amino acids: CASSSGRDYQETQYF. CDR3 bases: TGTGCCAGCAGTTCCGGGCGGGACTACCAAGAGACCCAGTACTTC.

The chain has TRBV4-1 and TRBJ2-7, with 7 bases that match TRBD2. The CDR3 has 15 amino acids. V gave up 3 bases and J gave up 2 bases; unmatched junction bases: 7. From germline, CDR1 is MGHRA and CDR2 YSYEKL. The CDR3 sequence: CASSHQTSLAYEQYF. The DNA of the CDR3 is TGCGCCAGCAGCCATCAGACTAGCCTCGCCTACGAGCAGTACTTC.

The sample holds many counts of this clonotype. CDR3 in amino acids: CASRFITGTPKLETQYF. CDR3 sequence (DNA): TGTGCCAGCAGGTTCATCACCGGGACACCGAAGCTGGAGACCCAGTACTTC. The V and J genes are TRBV11-2 and TRBJ2-5, with D perhaps matching TRBD1 (6 bases). The CDR3 is made up of 17 amino acids. The ends were cut back, 6 bases at V and 5 bases at J, with 25 bases in the middle. From germline, CDR1 is SGHAT and CDR2 FQNNGV.

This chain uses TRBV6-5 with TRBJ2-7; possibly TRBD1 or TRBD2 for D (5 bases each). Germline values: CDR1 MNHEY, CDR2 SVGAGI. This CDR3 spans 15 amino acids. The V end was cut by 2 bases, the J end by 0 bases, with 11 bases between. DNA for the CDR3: TGTGCCAGCAGTTACGGGACGTCCCCCTCCTACGAGCAGTACTTC. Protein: CASSYGTSPSYEQYF.

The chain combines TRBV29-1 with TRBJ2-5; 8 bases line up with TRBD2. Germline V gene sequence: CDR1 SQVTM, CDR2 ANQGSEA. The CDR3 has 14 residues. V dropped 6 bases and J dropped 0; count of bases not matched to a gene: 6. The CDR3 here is CSVVLAEDQETQYF. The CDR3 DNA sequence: TGCAGCGTGGTACTAGCGGAAGACCAAGAGACCCAGTACTTC.

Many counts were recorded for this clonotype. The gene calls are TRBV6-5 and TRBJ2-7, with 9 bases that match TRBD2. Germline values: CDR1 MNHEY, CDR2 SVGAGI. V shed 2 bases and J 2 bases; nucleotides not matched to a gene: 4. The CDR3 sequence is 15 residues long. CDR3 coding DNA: TGTGCCAGCAGTTACAGAGTAGCGGGGGCCTACGAGCAGTACTTC. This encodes CASSYRVAGAYEQYF.

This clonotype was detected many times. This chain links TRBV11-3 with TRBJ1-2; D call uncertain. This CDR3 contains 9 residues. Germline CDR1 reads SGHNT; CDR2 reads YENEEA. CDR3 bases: TGTGGAGGTGGGGTCGGCTACACCTTC. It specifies CGGGVGYTF.

Here the CDR3 reads CASSWNLQETQYF. The CDR3 DNA sequence: TGCGCCAGCAGCTGGAACCTACAAGAGACCCAGTACTTC. The rearrangement joins TRBV5-1 to TRBJ2-5; D is ambiguous. Germline V CDR1 and CDR2: SGHRS, YFSETQ. V lost 3 bases to trimming and J lost 2 bases, with 8 bases between them. The CDR3 totals 13 residues. The whole variable domain, remainder taken from reference TRBV5-1 and TRBJ2-5, is KAGVTQTPRYLIKTRGQQVTLSCSPISGHRSVSWYQQTPGQGLQFLFEYFSETQRNKGNFPGRFSGRQFSNSRSEMNVSTLELGDSALYLCASSWNLQETQYFGPGTRLLVL.

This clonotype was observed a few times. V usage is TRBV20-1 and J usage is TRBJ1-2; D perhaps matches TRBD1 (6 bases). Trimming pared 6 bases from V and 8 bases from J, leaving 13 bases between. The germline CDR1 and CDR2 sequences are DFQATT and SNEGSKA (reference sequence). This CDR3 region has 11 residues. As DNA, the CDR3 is TGCAGTGCCCCCAGGGGAGGCGGCTACACCTTC. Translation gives CSAPRGGGYTF.

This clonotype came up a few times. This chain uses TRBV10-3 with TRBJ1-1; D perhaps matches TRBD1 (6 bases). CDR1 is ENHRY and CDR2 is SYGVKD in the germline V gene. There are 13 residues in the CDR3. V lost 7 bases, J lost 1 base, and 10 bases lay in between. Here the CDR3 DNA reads TGTGCCATCATCCAGGGGCCGAACACTGAAGCTTTCTTT. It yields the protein CAIIQGPNTEAFF.

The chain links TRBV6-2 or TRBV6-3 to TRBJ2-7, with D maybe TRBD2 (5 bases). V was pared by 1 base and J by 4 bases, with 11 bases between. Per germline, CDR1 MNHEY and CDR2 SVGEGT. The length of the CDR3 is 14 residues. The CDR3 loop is CASSYLAGVYEQYF. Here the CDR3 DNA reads TGTGCCAGCAGTTACTTGGCGGGCGTATACGAGCAGTACTTC.

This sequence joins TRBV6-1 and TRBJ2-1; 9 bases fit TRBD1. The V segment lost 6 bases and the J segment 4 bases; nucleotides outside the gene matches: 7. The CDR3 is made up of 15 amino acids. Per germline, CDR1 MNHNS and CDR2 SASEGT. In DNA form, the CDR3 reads TGTGCCAGCAGAACCGGGACAGGGAGTTACAATGAGCAGTTCTTC. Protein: CASRTGTGSYNEQFF.

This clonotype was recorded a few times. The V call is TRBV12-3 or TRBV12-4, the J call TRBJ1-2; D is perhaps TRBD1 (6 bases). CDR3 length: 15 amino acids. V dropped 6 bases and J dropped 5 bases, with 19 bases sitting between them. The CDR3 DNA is TGTGCCAGCAGGTCAGGGGTTTCAGCCTTTTATGGCTACACCTTC. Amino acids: CASRSGVSAFYGYTF.